The source of this TCR beta chain is a study of CD8+ T cells in alopecia areata. Study-level information: Tofacitinib ran for 6 to 18 months before 6 months off drug. Study-wide results and limits: One nonresponder makes the tie between baseline CD8+ expansion and response uncertain. Scalp lesions, especially in alopecia totalis/universalis, had higher clonality than normal scalp.

Extracted from the samples, RNA was reverse transcribed into cDNA to serve as the sequencing template. Some clones are missing from TCRdb's copy, which holds only in-frame ones; the method was immunoSEQ multiplex PCR. This sample yields around 170,000 clones, of which roughly half are seen a single time; 10% belongs to the top ten. This clone has a single count. Its specificity is not known. The CDR3 loop spans 16 amino acids. Losses at the gene ends were 3 bases for V and 0 bases for J; bases not matched to a gene: 4. Per the germline V gene, CDR1 is SGHAT and CDR2 is FQNNGV. Treatment here: oral pan-JAK inhibitor, 5-10 mg twice daily.

This receptor was taken from a human donor with alopecia areata. The sequences come from CD8+ T cells sorted from blood, collected at approximately week 52, from a patient treated with tofacitinib. This chain joins TRBV11-2 and TRBJ2-7; TRBD1 matches at 11 bases. The chain's CDR3 is CASSFGTGGYSYEQYF. CDR3 nucleotide sequence: TGTGCCAGCAGCTTCGGGACAGGGGGATACTCCTACGAGCAGTACTTC.